The 19 T cell receptor beta chains below all came from one sample that was sequenced in a study of T cell responses to AZD1222 COVID-19 vaccine. Only in-frame clones appear in the TCRdb table, and some are missing; sequencing was by immunoSEQ multiplex PCR. The data contain tens of thousands of clones, approximately 83% of them singletons. The sample consisted of peripheral blood, taken on day 0 of AZD1222 vaccination. These receptors were obtained from an adult in good health.

The chain is built from TRBV3-1 (or the pseudogene TRBV3-2) and TRBJ2-7; D perhaps matches TRBD1 (6 bases). CDR1 is LGHDT, CDR2 YNNKEL, per germline (reference sequence). V was clipped by 4 bases and J by 2 bases, with 18 bases between them. CDR3 length: 16 amino acids. This CDR3 reads CASSPPGTRVPYEQYF. CDR3 DNA: TGTGCCAGCAGCCCCCCGGGGACACGAGTCCCCTACGAGCAGTACTTC.

J is TRBJ1-3 and V is TRBV5-1, with D possibly being TRBD1 (6 bases). V lost 0 bases and J lost 0, with 10 bases in between. The germline V gene has CDR1 SGHRS and CDR2 YFSETQ. This CDR3 comprises 16 residues. CDR3: CASSLGQAVSGNTIYF. CDR3 in DNA: TGCGCCAGCAGCTTGGGACAGGCAGTCTCTGGAAACACCATATATTTT.

V usage is TRBV6-5 and J usage is TRBJ1-1; 7 nucleotides match TRBD1. This CDR3 has 15 amino acids. J was trimmed by 1 base and V by 11 bases; bases with no gene match: 13. CDR1 is MNHEY, CDR2 SVGAGI, per germline. The CDR3 DNA reads as TGTGCCGTCTCACCCTATAACAGGGGGAACACTGAAGCTTTCTTT. Amino acids: CAVSPYNRGNTEAFF.

This clone was seen a few times. The chain joins TRBV6-1 to TRBJ2-1, with 8 bases that match TRBD2. This CDR3 is 16 amino acids long. V shed 3 bases and J 0 bases; nucleotides not matched to a gene: 4. Germline V gene sequence: CDR1 MNHNS, CDR2 SASEGT. The CDR3 is CASSESGGASYNEQFF. CDR3 nucleotide sequence: TGTGCCAGCAGTGAGAGCGGGGGCGCCTCCTACAATGAGCAGTTCTTC.

The J gene is TRBJ1-2, the V gene TRBV30; 8 bases match TRBD1. CDR3 length: 16 amino acids. Germline V gene sequence: CDR1 GTSNPN, CDR2 SVGIG (reference sequence). With 4 bases clipped from V and 7 bases from J, the junction kept 17 bases outside the gene matches. This chain's CDR3 is CAWNSGSQGGSCGYTF. For the CDR3, the DNA is TGTGCCTGGAATTCAGGGTCACAGGGGGGATCGTGTGGCTACACCTTC. Full variable domain (outside the CDR3, taken from reference TRBV30 and TRBJ1-2): SQTIHQWPATLVQPVGSPLSLECTVEGTSNPNLYWYRQAAGRGLQLLFYSVGIGQISSEVPQNLSASRPQDRQFILSSKKLLLSDSGFYLCAWNSGSQGGSCGYTFGSGTRLTVV.

V usage is TRBV10-2 and J usage is TRBJ1-3, with D possibly TRBD1 on 6 matching bases. The CDR3 is 17 amino acids. V was clipped by 3 bases and J by 0 bases, with 15 bases between them. In germline, CDR1 is WSHSY, CDR2 SAAADI. The CDR3 here is CASSDPPGAVSGNTIYF. The CDR3 DNA follows: TGCGCCAGCAGTGACCCTCCGGGGGCAGTCTCTGGAAACACCATATATTTT.

The V call is TRBV6-5, the J call TRBJ2-2, with D possibly matching TRBD1 (5 bases). The CDR3 length is 15 residues. Trimming took off 6 bases at V and 6 bases at J, with 17 bases between the two ends. Germline V gene data show CDR1 as MNHEY and CDR2 as SVGAGI. The DNA for the CDR3 is TGTGCCAGCAGGACTCGGGCAGGGATCGCCGGGGAGCTGTTTTTT. This translates into CASRTRAGIAGELFF.

The chain recombines TRBV18 with TRBJ2-2, with 10 bases lining up with TRBD2. Germline CDR1 reads KGHSH; CDR2 reads LQKENI. V lost 3 bases and J lost 4; bases outside the gene matches: 8. The CDR3 has 17 amino acids. The CDR3 nucleotides are TGTGCCAGCTCACCGAGACCAGCGGGGGGGCTCACCGGGGAGCTGTTTTTT. This translates into CASSPRPAGGLTGELFF.

The chain employs TRBV23-1 and TRBJ2-7; D may be TRBD1 or TRBD2 (6 bases each). Being an ORF, TRBV23-1 has a function that is uncertain. V dropped 1 base and J dropped 0 bases, with 13 bases sitting between them. This CDR3 is built from 16 residues. CDR3 sequence: CASSQFEGGTSYEQYF. CDR3 bases: TGCGCCAGCAGTCAATTCGAGGGGGGAACCTCCTACGAGCAGTACTTC.

The genes are TRBV11-2 and TRBJ2-2; TRBD2 aligns across 11 bases. J gave up 5 bases and V 5 bases, and 7 bases lay outside the gene matches. CDR3 length: 16 residues. Germline V gene lookup returns CDR1 SGHAT and CDR2 FQNNGV. The CDR3 DNA reads as TGTGCCAGCAGCGCTAGGGCTAGCGGGGGGACCGGGGAGCTGTTTTTT. It translates to CASSARASGGTGELFF.

J is TRBJ2-7 and V is TRBV20-1, with D possibly called TRBD1 or TRBD2 (5 bases each). The germline V gene has CDR1 DFQATT and CDR2 SNEGSKA (reference sequence). CDR3 length: 11 residues. The CDR3 spells CSRDEVYEQYF. The CDR3 DNA follows: TGCAGCAGGGACGAAGTGTACGAGCAGTACTTC.

The chain recombines TRBV6-1 with TRBJ2-7; D is tentatively TRBD1 or TRBD2 (5 bases each). This CDR3 is 15 amino acids long. The V gene lost 0 bases and the J gene lost 2 bases, with 11 bases spanning the gap. Per the germline V gene, CDR1 is MNHNS and CDR2 is SASEGT. CDR3: CASSEAGVPTYEQYF. The DNA for the CDR3 is TGTGCCAGCAGTGAAGCGGGGGTCCCCACCTACGAGCAGTACTTC.

This clone was seen a few times. This chain links TRBV29-1 with TRBJ1-2, with TRBD1 as a possible D gene (6 bases). Germline V gives CDR1 SQVTM, CDR2 ANQGSEA. The V and J ends lost 3 bases and 13 bases respectively, with 18 bases between them. The CDR3 has 12 residues. The CDR3 nucleotides are TGCAGCGTTGAGATCGAGGGGGGGGCTGTCACCTTC. This translates into CSVEIEGGAVTF.

The rearrangement links TRBV20-1 to TRBJ2-7; D remains unclear. From germline, CDR1 is DFQATT and CDR2 SNEGSKA (reference sequence). The ends were cut back, 2 bases at V and 4 bases at J, with 3 bases in the middle. There are 10 residues in the CDR3. The CDR3 here is CSARRYEQYF. The CDR3 nucleotides read TGCAGTGCTAGACGGTACGAGCAGTACTTC.

The chain couples TRBV19 to TRBJ2-7, with D possibly being TRBD1 (6 bases). CDR3 size: 15 residues. The V and J ends lost 4 bases and 5 bases respectively, with 18 bases between them. Germline V gene sequence: CDR1 LNHDA, CDR2 SQIVND (reference sequence). The CDR3 bases are TGTGCCAGTAGTAATTGGGGTACAGGGTCTGACGAGCAGTACTTC. This sequence encodes CASSNWGTGSDEQYF.

The chain recombines TRBV18 with TRBJ2-2, with D uncertain. V lost 0 bases, J lost 5 bases, and 16 bases lay in between. CDR3 length equals 17 residues. Germline CDR1 reads KGHSH; CDR2 reads LQKENI. The CDR3 bases are TGTGCCAGCTCACCACCCGGAAGCCAAATACTGACCGGGGAGCTGTTTTTT. It yields the protein CASSPPGSQILTGELFF.

V and J are TRBV25-1 and TRBJ2-6; D is unclear. The CDR3 has 17 residues. V lost 1 base, J lost 0 bases, and 10 bases lay in between. The V gene's germline CDR1 is MGHDK and CDR2 SYGVNS. CDR3 nucleotides: TGTGCCAGCAGTGAATCTGCTGTACACTCTGGGGCCAACGTCCTGACTTTC. Translated: CASSESAVHSGANVLTF.

This sequence joins TRBV18 and TRBJ1-5; D not resolved. In germline, CDR1 is KGHSH, CDR2 LQKENI. The ends were cut back, 1 base at V and 8 bases at J, with 9 bases in the middle. The CDR3 has 13 amino acids. The CDR3 region has the DNA TGTGCCAGCTCACCACTCGGGTTGGAGCCCCAGCATTTT. Its translation: CASSPLGLEPQHF.

This chain joins TRBV14 and TRBJ2-7; tentatively, D is TRBD1 (6 bases). Germline V CDR1 and CDR2: SGHDN, FVKESK. The length of the CDR3 is 14 residues. The ends were cut back, 6 bases at V and 3 bases at J, with 15 bases in the middle. The CDR3 DNA sequence: TGTGCCAGCAGTCCCCAGGGGTTCAGCTACGAGCAGTACTTC. It yields the protein CASSPQGFSYEQYF.